This T cell receptor (beta chain) was sequenced for a study of shared clonotypes between healthy human individuals. Points from the study as a whole: An anticipated effect of sequencing depth on clonotype sharing among donors was recognized.

Assay used: immunoSEQ multiplex PCR; TCRdb lists only in-frame clones, some missing. Among about 1.4 million clones, about 96% were seen once, and the ten largest hold approximately 1.1%. About this clone itself: Its specificity is not known.

The TCR originated in a man aged 30 to 45 in good health. Sequencing was carried out using naive CD4+ T cells sorted from blood. Subset reported: CD45RA+ positively selected.

The CDR3 reads CASSFSLAGYEQFF. The CDR3, as DNA: TGTGCCAGCAGCTTTTCGCTAGCGGGATATGAGCAGTTCTTC. The gene calls are TRBV7-2 and TRBJ2-1; 9 bases are shared with TRBD2. The CDR3 is 14 amino acids. V lost 3 bases to trimming and J lost 8 bases; unmatched junction nucleotides: 5. Germline loops: CDR1 SGHTA, CDR2 FQGNSA.